This T cell receptor beta chain comes out of a study of blood T cell repertoires in COVID-19. Study as a whole: Sample material is recorded as cDNA or gDNA derived from T cells, B-cell-depleted T cells, or PBMCs.

In the original processing: Amplified reference gene primers provided the basis for estimating nucleated cell counts. Assay used: immunoSEQ multiplex PCR; TCRdb lists only in-frame clones, some missing. V and J calls and clone size follow that table, whereas D and trimming were derived from the DNA. The repertoire includes approximately 200,000 clones, 80% to 90% of them detected once, and 3.3% sits in the top ten. In germline, CDR1 is ENHRY, CDR2 SYGVKD. Trimming left V 4 bases short and J 1 base short, with 14 bases between. The CDR3 is 15 amino acids. The rearrangement uses TRBV10-3 and TRBJ2-7, with a tentative D call TRBD2 (6 bases). The sample consisted of peripheral blood. The receptor comes from a man between 60 and 75 years old with acute or convalescent COVID-19. The CDR3 is CAISGAGSPSYEQYF. In DNA form, the CDR3 reads TGTGCCATCAGTGGGGCGGGGTCGCCTTCCTACGAGCAGTACTTC.